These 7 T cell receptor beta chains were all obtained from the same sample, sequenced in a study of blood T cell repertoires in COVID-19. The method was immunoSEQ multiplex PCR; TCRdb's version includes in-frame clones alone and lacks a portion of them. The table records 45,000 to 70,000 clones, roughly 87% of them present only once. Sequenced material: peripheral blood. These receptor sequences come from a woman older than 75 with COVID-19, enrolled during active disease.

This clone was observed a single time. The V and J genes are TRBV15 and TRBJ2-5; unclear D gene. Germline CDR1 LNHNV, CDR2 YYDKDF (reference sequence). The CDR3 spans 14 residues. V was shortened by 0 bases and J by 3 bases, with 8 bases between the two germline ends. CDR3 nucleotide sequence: TGTGCCACCAGCAGAGAGGCTGTTGAAGAGACCCAGTACTTC. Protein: CATSREAVEETQYF.

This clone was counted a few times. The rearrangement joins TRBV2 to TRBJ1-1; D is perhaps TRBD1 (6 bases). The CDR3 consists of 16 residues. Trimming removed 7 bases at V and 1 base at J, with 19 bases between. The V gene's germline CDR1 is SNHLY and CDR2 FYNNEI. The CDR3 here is CASKDRLGTRNTEAFF. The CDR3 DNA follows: TGTGCCAGCAAGGATCGGCTCGGGACAAGGAACACTGAAGCTTTCTTT.

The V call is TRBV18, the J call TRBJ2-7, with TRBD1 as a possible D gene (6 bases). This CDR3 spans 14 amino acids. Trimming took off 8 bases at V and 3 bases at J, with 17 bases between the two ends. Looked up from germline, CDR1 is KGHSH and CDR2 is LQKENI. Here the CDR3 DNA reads TGTGCCAGCCGACAGGCAGGGGAATACTACGAGCAGTACTTC. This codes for CASRQAGEYYEQYF.

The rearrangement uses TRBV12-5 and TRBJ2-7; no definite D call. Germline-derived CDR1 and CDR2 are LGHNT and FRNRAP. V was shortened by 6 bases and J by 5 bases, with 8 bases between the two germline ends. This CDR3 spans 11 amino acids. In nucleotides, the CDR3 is TGTGCTAGTGGGGAGCCCCACGAGCAGTACTTC. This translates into CASGEPHEQYF. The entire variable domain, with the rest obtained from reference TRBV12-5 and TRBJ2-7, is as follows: DARVTQTPRHKVTEMGQEVTMRCQPILGHNTVFWYRQTMMQGLELLAYFRNRAPLDDSGMPKDRFSAEMPDATLATLKIQPSEPRDSAVYFCASGEPHEQYFGPGTRLTVT.

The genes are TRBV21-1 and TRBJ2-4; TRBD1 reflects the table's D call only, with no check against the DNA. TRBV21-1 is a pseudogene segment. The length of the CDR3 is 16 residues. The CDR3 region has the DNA TGTGCCAGCAGCAAGATCTCGCAGTCACGATCAAACATTCAGTACTTC. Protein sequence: CASSKISQSRSNIQYF.

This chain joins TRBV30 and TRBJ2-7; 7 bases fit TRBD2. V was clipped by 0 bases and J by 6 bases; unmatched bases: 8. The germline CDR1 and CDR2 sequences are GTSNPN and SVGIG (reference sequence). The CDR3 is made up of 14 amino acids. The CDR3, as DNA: TGTGCCTGGAGTGTACAACTAGCGAATGGCGAGCAGTACTTC. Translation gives CAWSVQLANGEQYF.

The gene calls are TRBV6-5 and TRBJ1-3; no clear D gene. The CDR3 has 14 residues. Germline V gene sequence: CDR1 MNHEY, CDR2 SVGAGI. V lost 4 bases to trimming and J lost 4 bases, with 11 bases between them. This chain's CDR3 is CASSSAGAGNTIYF. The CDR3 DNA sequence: TGTGCCAGCAGTTCAGCGGGAGCCGGAAACACCATATATTTT.